The present TCR beta chain was sequenced within a study of CD8 T cells in Susac syndrome. cDNA came from approximately 0.5 to 1 ug RNA primed by random hexamers. TCRdb analysed the immunoSEQ multiplex PCR reads with MiXCR anew, one entry per CDR3 protein. The table includes 300,000 to 350,000 distinct CDR3 sequences, about 90% detected once. The CDR3 runs 14 residues. CDR1 is SGHDN, CDR2 FVKESK, per germline. V was trimmed by 4 bases and J by 10 bases, leaving 17 bases between them. This clonotype originated in a human donor with multiple sclerosis. The rearrangement links TRBV14 to TRBJ2-1, with D possibly matching TRBD1 (6 bases). Sequencing was carried out using CD4+ T cells from PBMCs. CDR3 residues: CASSPGTRGGEQFF. CDR3 in DNA: TGTGCCAGCAGCCCCGGGACACGGGGTGGGGAGCAGTTCTTC. Drawing the rest from reference TRBV14 and TRBJ2-1, the complete variable domain is EAGVTQFPSHSVIEKGQTVTLRCDPISGHDNLYWYRRVMGKEIKFLLHFVKESKQDESGMPNNRFLAERTGGTYSTLKVQPAELEDSGVYFCASSPGTRGGEQFFGPGTRLTVL.